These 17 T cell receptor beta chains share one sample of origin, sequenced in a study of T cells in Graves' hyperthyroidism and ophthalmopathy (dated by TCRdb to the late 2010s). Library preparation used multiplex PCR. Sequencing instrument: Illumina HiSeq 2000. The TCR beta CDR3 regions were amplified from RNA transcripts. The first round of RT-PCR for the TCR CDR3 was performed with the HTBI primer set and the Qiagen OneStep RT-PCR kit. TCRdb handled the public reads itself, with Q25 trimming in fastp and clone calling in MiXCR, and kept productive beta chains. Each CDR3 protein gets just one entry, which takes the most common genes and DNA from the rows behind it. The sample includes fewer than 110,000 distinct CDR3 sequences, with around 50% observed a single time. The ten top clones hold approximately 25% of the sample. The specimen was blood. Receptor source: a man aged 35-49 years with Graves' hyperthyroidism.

The CDR3 reads CASSLVGSYNEQFF. As DNA, the CDR3 is TGTGCCAGCAGCTTAGTGGGTTCCTACAATGAGCAGTTCTTC. The J gene is TRBJ2-1, the V gene TRBV7-2; no clear D gene. The CDR3 is made up of 14 amino acids. The germline gives CDR1 SGHTA, CDR2 FQGNSA. V lost 1 base and J lost 1, with 5 bases in between.

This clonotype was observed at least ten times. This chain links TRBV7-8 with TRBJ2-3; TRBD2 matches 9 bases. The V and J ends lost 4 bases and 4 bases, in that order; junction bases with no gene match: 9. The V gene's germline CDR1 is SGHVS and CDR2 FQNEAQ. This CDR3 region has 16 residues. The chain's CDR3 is CASSSGSGSPPDTQYF. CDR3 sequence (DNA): TGTGCCAGCAGCTCCGGTAGCGGGAGCCCCCCAGATACGCAGTATTTT.

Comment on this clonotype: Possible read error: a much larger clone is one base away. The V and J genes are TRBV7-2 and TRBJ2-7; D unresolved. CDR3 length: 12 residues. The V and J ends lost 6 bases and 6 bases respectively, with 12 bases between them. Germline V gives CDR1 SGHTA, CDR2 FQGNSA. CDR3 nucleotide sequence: TGTGCCAGCAGTTGTAAATGGGGCGAGCAGTACTTC. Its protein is CASSCKWGEQYF.

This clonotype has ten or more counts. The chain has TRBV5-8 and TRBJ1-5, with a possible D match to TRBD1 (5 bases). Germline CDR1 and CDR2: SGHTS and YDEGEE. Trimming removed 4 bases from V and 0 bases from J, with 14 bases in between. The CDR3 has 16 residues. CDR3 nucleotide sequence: TGTGCCAGCAGCCGTAGGGACGGCCGTAGCAATCAGCCCCAGCATTTT. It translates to CASSRRDGRSNQPQHF.

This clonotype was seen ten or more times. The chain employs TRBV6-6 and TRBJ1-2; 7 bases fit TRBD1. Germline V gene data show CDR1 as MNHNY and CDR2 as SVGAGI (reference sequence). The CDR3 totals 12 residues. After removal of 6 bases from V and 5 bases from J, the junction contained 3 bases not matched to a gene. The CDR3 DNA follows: TGTGCCAGCAGGCCGACAGGGTATGGCTACACCTTC. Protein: CASRPTGYGYTF.

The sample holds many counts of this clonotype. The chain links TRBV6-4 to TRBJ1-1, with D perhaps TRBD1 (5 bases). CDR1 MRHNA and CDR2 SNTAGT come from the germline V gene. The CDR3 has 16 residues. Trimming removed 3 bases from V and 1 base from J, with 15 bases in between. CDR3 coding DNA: TGTGCCAGCAGTGAATACCCGGGACCTAGGAACACTGAAGCTTTCTTT. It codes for CASSEYPGPRNTEAFF.

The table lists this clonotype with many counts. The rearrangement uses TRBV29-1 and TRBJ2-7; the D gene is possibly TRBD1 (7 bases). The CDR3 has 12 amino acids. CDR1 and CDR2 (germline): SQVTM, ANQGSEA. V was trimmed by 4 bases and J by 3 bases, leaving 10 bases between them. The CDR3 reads CSVVQGGYEQYF. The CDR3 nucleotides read TGCAGCGTTGTTCAGGGGGGCTACGAGCAGTACTTC.

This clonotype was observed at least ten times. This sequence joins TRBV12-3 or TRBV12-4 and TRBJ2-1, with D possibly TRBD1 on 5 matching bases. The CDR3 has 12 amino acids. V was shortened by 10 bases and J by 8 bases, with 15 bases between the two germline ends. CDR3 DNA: TGTGCCATCCTGGACATTAGGGATGAGCAGTTCTTC. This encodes CAILDIRDEQFF.

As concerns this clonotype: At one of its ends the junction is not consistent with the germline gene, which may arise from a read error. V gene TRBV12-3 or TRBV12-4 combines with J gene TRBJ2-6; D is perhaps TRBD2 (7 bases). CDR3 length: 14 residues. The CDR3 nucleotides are TGTGCCAGCAGCCCCGAGGGGGGGGGCAACGTCCTGACTTTC. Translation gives CASSPEGGGNVLTF.

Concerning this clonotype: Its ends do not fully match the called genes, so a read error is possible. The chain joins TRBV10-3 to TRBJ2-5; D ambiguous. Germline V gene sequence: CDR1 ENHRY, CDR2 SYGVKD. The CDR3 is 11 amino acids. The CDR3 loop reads CAISDQETQCF. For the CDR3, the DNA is TGTGCCATCAGTGACCAAGAGACCCAGTGCTTC.

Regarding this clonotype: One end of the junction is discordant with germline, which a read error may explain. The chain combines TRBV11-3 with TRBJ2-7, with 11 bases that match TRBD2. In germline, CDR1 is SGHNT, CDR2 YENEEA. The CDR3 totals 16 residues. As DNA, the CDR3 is TGTGCCAGCAGCTTTTTACTAGCGGGAGCCGCCTACGAGCGGTACTTC. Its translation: CASSFLLAGAAYERYF.

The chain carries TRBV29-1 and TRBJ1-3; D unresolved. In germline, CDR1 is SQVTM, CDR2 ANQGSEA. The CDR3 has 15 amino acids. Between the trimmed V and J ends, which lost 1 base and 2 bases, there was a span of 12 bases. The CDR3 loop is CSVEATRSPGNTIYF. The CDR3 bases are TGCAGCGTTGAAGCAACCAGGAGTCCTGGAAACACCATATATTTT.

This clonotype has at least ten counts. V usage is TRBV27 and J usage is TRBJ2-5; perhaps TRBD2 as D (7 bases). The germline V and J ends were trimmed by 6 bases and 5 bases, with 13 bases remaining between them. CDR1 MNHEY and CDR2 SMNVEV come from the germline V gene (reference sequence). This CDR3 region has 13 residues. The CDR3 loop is CASSRGARETQYF. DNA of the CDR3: TGTGCCAGCAGCCGGGGGGCCAGGGAGACCCAGTACTTC.

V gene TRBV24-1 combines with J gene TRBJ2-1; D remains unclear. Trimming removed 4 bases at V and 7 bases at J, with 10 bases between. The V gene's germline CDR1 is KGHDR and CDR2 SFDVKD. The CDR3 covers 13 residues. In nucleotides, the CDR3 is TGTGCCACCAGTGAGGTGGGGAAGAATGAGCAGTTCTTC. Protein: CATSEVGKNEQFF.

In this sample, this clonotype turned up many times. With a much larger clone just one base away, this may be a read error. The CDR3 here is CSARGGGVGYGYTF. In DNA, the CDR3 is TGCAGTGCTAGAGGAGGAGGGGTAGGCTATGGCTACACCTTC. The rearrangement joins TRBV20-1 to TRBJ1-2, with D perhaps matching TRBD1 (5 bases). V was trimmed by 1 base and J by 4 bases, leaving 13 bases between them. The CDR3 is made up of 14 amino acids. Germline-derived CDR1 and CDR2 are DFQATT and SNEGSKA (reference sequence).

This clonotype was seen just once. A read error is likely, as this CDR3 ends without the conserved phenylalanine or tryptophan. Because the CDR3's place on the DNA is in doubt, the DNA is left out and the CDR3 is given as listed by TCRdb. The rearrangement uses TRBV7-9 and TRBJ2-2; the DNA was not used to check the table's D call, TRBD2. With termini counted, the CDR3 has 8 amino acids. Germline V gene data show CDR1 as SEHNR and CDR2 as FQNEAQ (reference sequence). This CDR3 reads CATRDSGK.

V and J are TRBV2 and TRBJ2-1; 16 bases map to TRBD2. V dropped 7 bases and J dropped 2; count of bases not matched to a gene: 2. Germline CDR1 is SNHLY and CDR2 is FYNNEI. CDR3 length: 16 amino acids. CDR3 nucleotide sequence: TGTGCCAGCACGGGACTAGCGGGGGGGCCCTACAATGAGCAGTTCTTC. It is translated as CASTGLAGGPYNEQFF.